The clone carrying this T cell receptor beta chain was seen more than once but under ten times. This record belongs to a study of blood T cells in healthy people across ages. The CDR3 is made up of 14 amino acids. V lost 0 bases to trimming and J lost 4 bases, with 7 bases between them. Looked up from germline, CDR1 is MNHEY and CDR2 is SVGEGT. Using a J-beta primer mix together with a sample-barcoded 5' primer, a second PCR was run for roughly 6 to 12 cycles. TCRdb fed the 5' RACE reads into MiXCR, producing one record per CDR3 protein. The sample includes over a million distinct CDR3 sequences, 25% of them seen just once. These same data were also listed under a study on T cells of mothers and their children. This second study says: Every mother supplied over 8 million TCR beta CDR3 reads and every child 2.5 million to 3.5 million. Related pairs of mothers and children showed slightly higher, non-significant overlap versus unrelated pairs.

Sequencing was performed on blood. The chain has TRBV6-2 or TRBV6-3 and TRBJ1-5; no clear D. The receptor was derived from a girl under 10 years old in good health. For the CDR3, the DNA is TGTGCCAGCAGTTACTCTATTGAAAATCAGCCCCAGCATTTT. Residues: CASSYSIENQPQHF.